Presented here are 20 T cell receptor beta chains from one specimen sequenced in a study of blood T cell repertoires in COVID-19. Assay: immunoSEQ multiplex PCR; the TCRdb copy retains only in-frame clones and omits some. The sample includes about 180,000 clones, roughly 84% of them seen just once. Sequences were obtained from peripheral blood. Every receptor here comes from a woman between 40 and 50 years old with COVID-19, enrolled during active disease.

The chain carries TRBV5-1 and TRBJ1-1; D may be TRBD1 (6 bases). V lost 4 bases, J lost 4 bases, and 20 bases lay in between. The V gene's germline CDR1 is SGHRS and CDR2 YFSETQ. This CDR3 has 16 residues. CDR3 loop: CASSEVPGVGGTEAFF. CDR3 DNA: TGCGCCAGCAGCGAGGTCCCAGGGGTAGGGGGCACTGAAGCTTTCTTT.

The chain carries TRBV18 and TRBJ2-1, with TRBD1 matching over 10 bases. Germline V CDR1 and CDR2: KGHSH, LQKENI. With V trimmed by 3 bases and J by 5 bases, 10 bases remained unmatched. This CDR3 has 17 residues. CDR3 sequence reads: CASSPGTGDMGHNEQFF. CDR3 DNA sequence: TGTGCCAGCTCACCTGGGACAGGGGACATGGGGCACAATGAGCAGTTCTTC.

The rearrangement links TRBV9 to TRBJ2-2; 10 bases line up with TRBD2. J was trimmed by 5 bases and V by 3 bases; bases with no gene match: 7. CDR1 is SGDLS and CDR2 is YYNGEE in the germline V gene. The CDR3 is 16 residues long. CDR3 sequence (DNA): TGTGCCAGCAGCGCCCACCCACTAGCGGGGACCGGGGAGCTGTTTTTT. Translation gives CASSAHPLAGTGELFF.

In DNA, the CDR3 is TGTGCCAGCAGCCATGACAGGGGAGCAAGCAATGAGCAGTTCTTC. Its protein product is CASSHDRGASNEQFF. The rearrangement joins TRBV11-3 to TRBJ2-1; 8 bases line up with TRBD1. After removal of 5 bases from V and 6 bases from J, the junction contained 9 bases not matched to a gene. Germline V CDR1 and CDR2: SGHNT, YENEEA. CDR3 length: 15 residues.

The chain links TRBV6-1 to TRBJ1-6; TRBD1 aligns across 10 bases. V shed 2 bases and J 15 bases; nucleotides not matched to a gene: 7. The CDR3 is made up of 14 amino acids. CDR1 is MNHNS, CDR2 SASEGT, per germline. This chain's CDR3 is CASSERDRGLILHF. Here the CDR3 DNA reads TGTGCCAGCAGTGAACGGGACAGGGGACTAATCCTCCACTTT.

J is TRBJ1-6 and V is TRBV19, with D possibly being TRBD1 (5 bases). The CDR3 has 16 amino acids. Germline V gene data show CDR1 as LNHDA and CDR2 as SQIVND (reference sequence). V was shortened by 4 bases and J by 8 bases, with 18 bases between the two germline ends. DNA of the CDR3: TGTGCCAGTAGTAAGGGGCGCCCCCACCGTGATTCACCCCTCCACTTT. It specifies CASSKGRPHRDSPLHF.

This clone was counted between two and nine times. The chain links TRBV11-2 to TRBJ2-7, with D possibly matching TRBD1 (6 bases). The germline V gene encodes CDR1 SGHAT and CDR2 FQNNGV. The V end was cut by 6 bases, the J end by 5 bases, with 17 bases between. The CDR3 has 14 amino acids. Written as DNA, the CDR3 is TGTGCCAGCAGACCCGGGACACTGGGGGACGAGCAGTACTTC. Translation: CASRPGTLGDEQYF.

Only one count was recorded for this clone. This chain connects TRBV5-5 to TRBJ1-1; 9 nucleotides agree with TRBD1. Trimming took 4 bases from V and 12 from J; bases not matched to a gene: 4. The CDR3 runs 11 residues. Germline CDR1 is SGHKS and CDR2 is YYEKEE (reference sequence). The DNA of the CDR3 is TGTGCCAGCAGCCCGGACAGGGGAACTTTCTTT. This codes for CASSPDRGTFF.

The chain employs TRBV19 and TRBJ2-7; 12 nucleotides line up with TRBD1. V was clipped by 3 bases and J by 4 bases; unmatched bases: 10. The CDR3 extends over 17 amino acids. Germline V CDR1 and CDR2: LNHDA, SQIVND (reference sequence). The CDR3 region has the DNA TGTGCCAGTAGTATCCTCGGGACAGGGGGCCGGGATTACGAGCAGTACTTC. This gives the protein CASSILGTGGRDYEQYF.

For the CDR3, the DNA is TGTGCCAGCAGCTTGGCCCGGACTAGCGGGGTCTACTACGAGCAGTACTTC. This gives the protein CASSLARTSGVYYEQYF. This chain joins TRBV5-4 and TRBJ2-7; 12 bases map to TRBD2. Losses at the gene ends were 0 bases for V and 3 bases for J; bases not matched to a gene: 7. Per germline, CDR1 SGHNT and CDR2 YYREEE (reference sequence). This CDR3 has 17 amino acids.

The rearrangement links TRBV12-5 to TRBJ1-2; no firm D call. V was cut by 6 bases and J by 7 bases, with 15 bases left in between. Per germline, CDR1 LGHNT and CDR2 FRNRAP. CDR3 length: 13 residues. The CDR3 here is CASGDALEVGYTF. The DNA of the CDR3 is TGTGCTAGTGGCGACGCCCTGGAGGTTGGCTACACCTTC.

Ten or more counts support this clone. The chain employs TRBV27 and TRBJ2-6; the match to TRBD2 covers 7 bases. Germline V gives CDR1 MNHEY, CDR2 SMNVEV (reference sequence). The CDR3 runs 18 residues. The ends lost 6 bases at V and 2 bases at J; junction bases unmatched: 13. The CDR3 loop is CASRPGRDDVTGANVLTF. CDR3 nucleotide sequence: TGTGCCAGCAGGCCTGGGAGGGATGATGTAACTGGGGCCAACGTCCTGACTTTC. The whole variable domain, filled in from reference TRBV27 and TRBJ2-6, reads EAQVTQNPRYLITVTGKKLTVTCSQNMNHEYMSWYRQDPGLGLRQIYYSMNVEVTDKGDVPEGYKVSRKEKRNFPLILESPSPNQTSLYFCASRPGRDDVTGANVLTFGAGSRLTVL.

This rearrangement joins TRBV6-4 to TRBJ2-1, with TRBD1 matching over 11 bases. With 3 bases clipped from V and 3 bases from J, the junction kept 1 base outside the gene matches. The CDR3 is 15 residues long. Germline CDR1 reads MRHNA; CDR2 reads SNTAGT. CDR3 sequence (DNA): TGTGCCAGCAGTGAAGGGACAGGGGGCTACAATGAGCAGTTCTTC. It encodes CASSEGTGGYNEQFF.

V gene TRBV21-1 combines with J gene TRBJ2-3; TRBD1 is taken as the D call from the table, unchecked against the DNA. TRBV21-1 constitutes a pseudogene. The CDR3 is made up of 16 amino acids. CDR3 bases: TGTGCCAGCAGGCCCCGTCAGGGCCGTTTCACAGATACGCAGTATTTT. This sequence encodes CASRPRQGRFTDTQYF.

The chain employs TRBV19 and TRBJ2-2, with D tentatively TRBD2 (5 bases). Germline V lookup: CDR1 LNHDA, CDR2 SQIVND (reference sequence). This CDR3 comprises 14 residues. V was pared by 5 bases and J by 3 bases, with 10 bases between. CDR3: CASSPRGYTGELFF. The DNA for the CDR3 is TGTGCCAGTAGTCCCCGCGGGTACACCGGGGAGCTGTTTTTT.

The CDR3: CASSPPGQIYGYTF. The CDR3 DNA is TGTGCCAGCAGCCCCCCCGGACAGATCTATGGCTACACCTTC. This chain joins TRBV3-1 (or the pseudogene TRBV3-2) and TRBJ1-2; D might be TRBD1 (6 bases). CDR1 is LGHDT, CDR2 YNNKEL, per germline (reference sequence). V was pared by 4 bases and J by 4 bases, with 13 bases between. The CDR3 has 14 residues.

The chain has TRBV6-4 and TRBJ2-2, with a weak D call TRBD2 (5 bases). Trimming cost V 7 bases and J 1 base, with 10 bases left between them. The germline gives CDR1 MRHNA, CDR2 SNTAGT. CDR3 size: 14 residues. CDR3 in amino acids: CASKQTMNTGELFF. The DNA of the CDR3 is TGTGCCAGCAAGCAGACTATGAACACCGGGGAGCTGTTTTTT.

The V call is TRBV3-1 (or the pseudogene TRBV3-2), the J call TRBJ1-6; 7 bases agree with TRBD1. Looked up from germline, CDR1 is LGHDT and CDR2 is YNNKEL (reference sequence). With 8 bases clipped from V and 10 bases from J, the junction kept 8 bases outside the gene matches. There are 13 residues in the CDR3. In nucleotides, the CDR3 is TGTGCCAGCGCCCGGCAGGGGGAATCACCCCTCCACTTT. Translation: CASARQGESPLHF.

The V and J genes are TRBV15 and TRBJ1-2; 7 nucleotides line up with TRBD1. CDR1 and CDR2 from the germline V gene are LNHNV and YYDKDF (reference sequence). The CDR3 is 16 amino acids. With 1 base clipped from V and 2 bases from J, the junction kept 7 bases outside the gene matches. This CDR3 reads CATSRVGQGENYGYTF. CDR3 sequence (DNA): TGTGCCACCAGCAGAGTGGGGCAGGGGGAAAACTATGGCTACACCTTC.

The J gene is TRBJ1-4, the V gene TRBV5-1; D unclear. The germline CDR1 and CDR2 sequences are SGHRS and YFSETQ. V was cut by 6 bases and J by 0 bases, with 12 bases left in between. This CDR3 has 15 residues. CDR3 protein: CASMATIATNEKLFF. CDR3 sequence (DNA): TGCGCCAGCATGGCAACGATTGCAACTAATGAAAAACTGTTTTTT.